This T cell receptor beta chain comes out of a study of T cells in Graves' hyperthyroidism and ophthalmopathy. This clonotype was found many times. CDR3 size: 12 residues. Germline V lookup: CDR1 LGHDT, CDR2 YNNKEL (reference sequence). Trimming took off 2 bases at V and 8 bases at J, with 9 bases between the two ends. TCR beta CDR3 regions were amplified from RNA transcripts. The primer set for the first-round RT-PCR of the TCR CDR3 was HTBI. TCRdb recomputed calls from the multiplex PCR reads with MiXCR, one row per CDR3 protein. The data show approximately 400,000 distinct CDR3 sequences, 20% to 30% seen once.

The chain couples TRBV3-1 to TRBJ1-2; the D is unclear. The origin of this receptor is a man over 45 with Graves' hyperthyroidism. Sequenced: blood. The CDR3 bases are TGTGCCAGCAGCCAACAACGAAGGGGCTACACCTTC. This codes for CASSQQRRGYTF.